One and the same sample provided the 6 T cell receptor beta chains below, sequenced in a study of CD4 and CD8 cells across lung adenocarcinoma regions. From the PCR reads, TCRdb called clonotypes with MiXCR, one entry per CDR3 protein. The sample shows 2,000 to 2,500 distinct CDR3 sequences, under 60% of them seen only once. The sequenced material came from CD4+ T cells from the center of a lung tumor. All receptors come from a female donor with lung adenocarcinoma. The CD4 and CD8 labels of this study may be unreliable.

The V and J genes are TRBV27 and TRBJ2-1; D may match TRBD1 or TRBD2 (5 bases each). Per germline, CDR1 MNHEY and CDR2 SMNVEV (reference sequence). V lost 8 bases, J lost 8 bases, and 28 bases lay in between. The CDR3 is 17 amino acids. CDR3 loop: CASGRDLRTASDDEQFF. The DNA for the CDR3 is TGTGCCAGCGGCAGGGACCTCCGGACCGCCAGTGACGATGAGCAGTTCTTC.

The CDR3 DNA reads as TGTGCCAGCAGCTTAGGAGGTTACTCTTACAATGAGCAGTTCTTC. Translated: CASSLGGYSYNEQFF. The V call is TRBV7-2, the J call TRBJ2-1; D is undetermined. The CDR3 runs to 15 residues. Trimming pared 1 base from V and 4 bases from J, leaving 11 bases between. The germline V gene has CDR1 SGHTA and CDR2 FQGNSA.

This chain joins TRBV6-1 and TRBJ2-1, with 7 bases lining up with TRBD2. The DNA end lines up better with TRBJ2-7; the J call may be wrong. The CDR3 consists of 13 residues. The germline V gene has CDR1 MNHNS and CDR2 SASEGT. The DNA for the CDR3 is TGTGCCAGCAGGACTAGCCCGTACAATGAGCAGTACTTC. Its translation is CASRTSPYNEQYF.

The chain uses TRBV27 and TRBJ2-2, with 11 bases fitting TRBD2. Germline trimming cut 7 bases from V and 4 bases from J; bases unmatched to any gene: 5. The CDR3 covers 15 residues. The germline V gene has CDR1 MNHEY and CDR2 SMNVEV (reference sequence). CDR3 loop: CASIAGGPGTGELFF. CDR3 bases: TGTGCCAGCATAGCGGGAGGGCCTGGCACCGGGGAGCTGTTTTTT.

Within the sample, this clonotype is large (0.1 to 1%). This rearrangement joins TRBV7-3 to TRBJ2-1; no definite D call. The CDR3 runs 12 residues. The ends were cut back, 4 bases at V and 7 bases at J, with 8 bases in the middle. Germline V gene lookup returns CDR1 SGHTA and CDR2 FQGTGA. CDR3 region: CASSSTANEQFF. The CDR3 DNA reads TGTGCCAGCAGCTCGACTGCGAATGAGCAGTTCTTC.

The chain recombines TRBV11-2 with TRBJ2-5; 10 bases align to TRBD2. The V and J ends lost 0 bases and 5 bases, in that order; junction bases with no gene match: 12. CDR1 and CDR2 (germline): SGHAT, FQNNGV. The CDR3 totals 18 residues. CDR3 in DNA: TGTGCCAGCAGCTTAGATCCCCCTTATAGCGGGAGGTGGGAGACCCAGTACTTC. Its translation: CASSLDPPYSGRWETQYF. Filled out from reference TRBV11-2 and TRBJ2-5, the complete variable domain reads EAGVAQSPRYKIIEKRQSVAFWCNPISGHATLYWYQQILGQGPKLLIQFQNNGVVDDSQLPKDRFSAERLKGVDSTLKIQPAKLEDSAVYLCASSLDPPYSGRWETQYFGPGTRLLVL.